The 5 T cell receptor beta chains below come from one sample, sequenced in a study of OX40 agonist ivuxolimab in advanced cancers. Receptor amplification or capture employed the immunoSEQ multiplex PCR assay. The immuneACCESS repertoire file appears here via TCRdb, limited to in-frame rearrangements. These files lack a portion of the clones; in checked studies, under half of the deficit traces to unresolved V genes, and the cause of the others is not known. Here the sample has 20,000 or so clones; over 70% occur a single time. The ten biggest clones cover 30% of the sample. This specimen was CD4+ or CD8+ T cells sorted from blood, taken in a trial of the OX40 agonist ivuxolimab. Receptor source: an adult with an advanced solid tumor such as melanoma, head and neck, liver or kidney cancer.

The table lists this clone with a few counts. J is TRBJ2-2 and V is TRBV7-7, with a tentative D call TRBD1 (6 bases). This CDR3 has 14 amino acids. Per the germline V gene, CDR1 is SSHAT and CDR2 is FNYEAQ (reference sequence). The V gene lost 5 bases and the J gene lost 5 bases, with 12 bases spanning the gap. For the CDR3, the DNA is TGTGCCAGCAGCGCTAGGGACAATACCGGGGAGCTGTTTTTT. Amino acids: CASSARDNTGELFF.

The chain links TRBV7-8 to TRBJ2-3, with 8 nucleotides matching TRBD1. J gave up 1 base and V 2 bases, and 5 bases lay outside the gene matches. Looked up from germline, CDR1 is SGHVS and CDR2 is FQNEAQ. The CDR3 totals 16 residues. The CDR3 DNA sequence: TGTGCCAGCAGCTTATGGGGACAGGTGGGCACAGATACGCAGTATTTT. This translates into CASSLWGQVGTDTQYF.

V usage is TRBV25-1 and J usage is TRBJ1-2; D is undetermined. V gave up 9 bases and J gave up 3 bases, with 11 bases separating them. This CDR3 has 12 residues. CDR1 is MGHDK and CDR2 is SYGVNS in the germline V gene. The chain's CDR3 is CASADVYYGYTF. The CDR3 region has the DNA TGTGCCAGTGCCGACGTTTACTATGGCTACACCTTC.

V gene TRBV5-1 combines with J gene TRBJ1-2; D is possibly TRBD1 (6 bases). This CDR3 has 14 residues. Trimming left V 4 bases short and J 4 bases short, with 14 bases between. The germline V gene encodes CDR1 SGHRS and CDR2 YFSETQ. In nucleotides, the CDR3 is TGCGCCAGCAGCCCGGGGACATCCGGCTATGGCTACACCTTC. This sequence encodes CASSPGTSGYGYTF.

The V call is TRBV6-1, the J call TRBJ1-4, with D hard to call. Deletions cut 3 bases from V and 0 bases from J, with 8 bases between. The CDR3 length is 15 residues. Germline V gene sequence: CDR1 MNHNS, CDR2 SASEGT. This chain's CDR3 is CASSDILATNEKLFF. The DNA of the CDR3 is TGTGCCAGCAGTGACATTCTAGCAACTAATGAAAAACTGTTTTTT.